The present TCR beta chain was sequenced within a study of beta chain features in type 1 diabetes. Germline CDR1 reads MDHEN; CDR2 reads SYDVKM. CDR3 length: 15 amino acids. J lost 2 bases, V lost 5 bases, and 6 bases had no gene match. All of the isolated RNA was reverse transcribed, so expressed TCRB transcripts were sequenced. Measured with immunoSEQ multiplex PCR; TCRdb has only the in-frame clones, and not every one. This table holds 300,000 to 350,000 clones, roughly 12% found once. Concerning this clone: As yet, its antigen is unknown.

It was one heparinised blood draw, averaging about 0.12 L, that each donor gave. A CD45RO/CCR7/CD25/CD127/CD95/CD27 panel sorted naive, central memory, regulatory and stem cell-like memory CD4+ cells. Findings of the study overall: Sampled from patients, naive, central memory and Treg TCRB repertoires appeared more similar than those sampled from healthy donors. All four CD4+ subsets from Type 1 diabetes patients carried moderately but significantly shorter TCRB CDR3s.

The rearrangement joins TRBV28 to TRBJ1-3; 7 bases line up with TRBD1. The sequenced sample was naive CD4+ T cells from blood. This sequence originates from a young woman with type 1 diabetes. CDR3 in amino acids: CASSPGGSTGNTIYF. The DNA for the CDR3 is TGTGCCAGCAGTCCAGGGGGTAGTACTGGAAACACCATATATTTT.